This T cell receptor beta chain stems from a study of cytomegalovirus exposure and HLA in healthy donors. 60 Vbeta and 13 Jbeta primers were used in PCR. The repertoire was sequenced with immunoSEQ multiplex PCR; TCRdb's copy has only in-frame clones and lacks some. This repertoire shows 95,000 to 150,000 clones, almost 85% found once; its top ten account for around 1.5%. Germline V gene lookup returns CDR1 MGHRA and CDR2 YSYEKL. V lost 3 bases and J 3 bases, leaving 12 bases between the germline ends. The CDR3 runs 16 residues. The rearrangement uses TRBV4-1 and TRBJ2-6, with a tentative D call TRBD2 (5 bases). The TCR sequence derives from a woman aged 18-29 years in good health and CMV-seronegative. Sequenced: PBMCs. CDR3 bases: TGCGCCAGCAGCCAGATCGAGGGATTTGGGGCCAACGTCCTGACTTTC. Protein product: CASSQIEGFGANVLTF.